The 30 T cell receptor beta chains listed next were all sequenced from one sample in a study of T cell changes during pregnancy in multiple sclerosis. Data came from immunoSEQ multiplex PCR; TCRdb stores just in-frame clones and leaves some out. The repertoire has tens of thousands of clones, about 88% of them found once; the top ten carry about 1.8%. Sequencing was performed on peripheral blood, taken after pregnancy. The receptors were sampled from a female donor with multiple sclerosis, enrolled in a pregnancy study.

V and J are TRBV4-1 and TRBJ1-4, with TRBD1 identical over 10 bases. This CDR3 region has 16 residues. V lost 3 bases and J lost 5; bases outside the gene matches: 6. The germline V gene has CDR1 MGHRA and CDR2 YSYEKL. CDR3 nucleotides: TGCGCCAGCAGCCAGTCAGGACAGGGGGTGAATGAAAAACTGTTTTTT. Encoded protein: CASSQSGQGVNEKLFF.

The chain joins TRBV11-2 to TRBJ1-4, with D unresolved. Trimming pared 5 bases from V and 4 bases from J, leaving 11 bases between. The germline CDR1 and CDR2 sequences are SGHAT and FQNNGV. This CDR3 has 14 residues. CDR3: CASSGEGRNEKLFF. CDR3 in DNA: TGTGCCAGCAGCGGGGAGGGTCGTAATGAAAAACTGTTTTTT.

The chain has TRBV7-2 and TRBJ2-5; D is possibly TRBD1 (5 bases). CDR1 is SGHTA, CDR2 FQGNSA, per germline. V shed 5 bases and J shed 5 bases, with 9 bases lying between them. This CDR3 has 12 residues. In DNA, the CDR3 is TGTGCCAGCAGCGTCAGGGCGGAGACCCAGTACTTC. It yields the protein CASSVRAETQYF.

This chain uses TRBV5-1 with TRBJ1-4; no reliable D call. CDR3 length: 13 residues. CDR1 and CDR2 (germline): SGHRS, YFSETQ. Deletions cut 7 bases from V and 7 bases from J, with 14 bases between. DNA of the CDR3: TGCGCCAGCGCGTCAGACACGATTGAAAAACTGTTTTTT. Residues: CASASDTIEKLFF. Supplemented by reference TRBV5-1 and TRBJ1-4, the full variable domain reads KAGVTQTPRYLIKTRGQQVTLSCSPISGHRSVSWYQQTPGQGLQFLFEYFSETQRNKGNFPGRFSGRQFSNSRSEMNVSTLELGDSALYLCASASDTIEKLFFGSGTQLSVL.

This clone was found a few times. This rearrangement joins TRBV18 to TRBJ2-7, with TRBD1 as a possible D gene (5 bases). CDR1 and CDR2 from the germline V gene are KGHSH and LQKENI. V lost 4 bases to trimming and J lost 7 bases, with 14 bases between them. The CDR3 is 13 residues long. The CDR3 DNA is TGTGCCAGCTCACTCAACCCTAGGGGTGAGCAGTACTTC. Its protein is CASSLNPRGEQYF.

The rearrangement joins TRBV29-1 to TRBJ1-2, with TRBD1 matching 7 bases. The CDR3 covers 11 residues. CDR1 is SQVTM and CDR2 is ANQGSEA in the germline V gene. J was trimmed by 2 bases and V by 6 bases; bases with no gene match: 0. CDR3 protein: CSVGQNYGYTF. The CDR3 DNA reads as TGCAGCGTGGGACAGAACTATGGCTACACCTTC.

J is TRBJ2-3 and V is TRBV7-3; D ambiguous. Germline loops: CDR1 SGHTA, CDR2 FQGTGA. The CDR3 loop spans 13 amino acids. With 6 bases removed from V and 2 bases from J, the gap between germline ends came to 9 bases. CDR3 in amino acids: CASRQTYTDTQYF. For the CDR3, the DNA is TGTGCCAGCAGACAGACGTACACAGATACGCAGTATTTT. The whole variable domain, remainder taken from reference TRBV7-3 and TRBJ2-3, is GAGVSQTPSNKVTEKGKYVELRCDPISGHTALYWYRQSLGQGPEFLIYFQGTGAADDSGLPNDRFFAVRPEGSVSTLKIQRTERGDSAVYLCASRQTYTDTQYFGPGTRLTVL.

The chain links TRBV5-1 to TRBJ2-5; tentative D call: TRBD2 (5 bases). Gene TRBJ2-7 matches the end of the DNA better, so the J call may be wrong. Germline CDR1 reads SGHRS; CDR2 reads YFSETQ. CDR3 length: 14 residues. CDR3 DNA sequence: TGCGCCAGCAGCTTACGGGTTGGGAGCTACGAGCAGTACTTC. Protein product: CASSLRVGSYEQYF.

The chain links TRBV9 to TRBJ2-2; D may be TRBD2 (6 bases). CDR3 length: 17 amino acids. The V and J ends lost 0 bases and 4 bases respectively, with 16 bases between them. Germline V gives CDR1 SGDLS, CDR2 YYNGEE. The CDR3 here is CASSVDLGGARTGELFF. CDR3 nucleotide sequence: TGTGCCAGCAGCGTAGATTTAGGCGGGGCGCGCACCGGGGAGCTGTTTTTT. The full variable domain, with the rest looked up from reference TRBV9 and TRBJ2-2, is DSGVTQTPKHLITATGQRVTLRCSPRSGDLSVYWYQQSLDQGLQFLIQYYNGEERAKGNILERFSAQQFPDLHSELNLSSLELGDSALYFCASSVDLGGARTGELFFGEGSRLTVL.

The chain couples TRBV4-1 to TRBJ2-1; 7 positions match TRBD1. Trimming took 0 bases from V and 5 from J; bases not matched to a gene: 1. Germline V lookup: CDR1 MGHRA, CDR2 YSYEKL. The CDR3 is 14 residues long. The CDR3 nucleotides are TGCGCCAGCAGCCAAGATGACAGGGACAATGAGCAGTTCTTC. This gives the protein CASSQDDRDNEQFF.

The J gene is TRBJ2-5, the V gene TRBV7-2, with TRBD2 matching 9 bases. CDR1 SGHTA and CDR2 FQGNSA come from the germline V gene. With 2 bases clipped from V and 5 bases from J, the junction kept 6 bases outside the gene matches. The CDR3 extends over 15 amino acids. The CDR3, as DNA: TGTGCCAGCAGCTTACCGGCGGGGGGGCGGGAGACCCAGTACTTC. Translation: CASSLPAGGRETQYF.

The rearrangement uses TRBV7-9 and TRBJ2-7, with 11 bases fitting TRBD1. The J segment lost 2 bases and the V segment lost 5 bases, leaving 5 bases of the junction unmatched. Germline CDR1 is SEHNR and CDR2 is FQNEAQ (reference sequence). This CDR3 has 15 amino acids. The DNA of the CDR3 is TGTGCCAGCAGCACAGAGGACAGGGGGCCCTACGAGCAGTACTTC. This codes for CASSTEDRGPYEQYF.

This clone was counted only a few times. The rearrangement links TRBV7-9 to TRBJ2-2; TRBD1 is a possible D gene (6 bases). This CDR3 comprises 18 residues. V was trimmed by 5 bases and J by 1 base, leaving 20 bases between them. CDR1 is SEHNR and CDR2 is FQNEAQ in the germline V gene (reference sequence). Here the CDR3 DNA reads TGTGCCAGCAGCCCACCGGGCAGGGGAGAGAGGAACACCGGGGAGCTGTTTTTT. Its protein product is CASSPPGRGERNTGELFF.

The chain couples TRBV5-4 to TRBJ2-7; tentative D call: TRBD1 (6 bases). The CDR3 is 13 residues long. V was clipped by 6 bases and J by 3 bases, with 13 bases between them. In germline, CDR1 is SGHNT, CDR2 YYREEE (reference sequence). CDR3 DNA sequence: TGTGCCAGCACGAGTACAGGGAGCTACGAGCAGTACTTC. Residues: CASTSTGSYEQYF.

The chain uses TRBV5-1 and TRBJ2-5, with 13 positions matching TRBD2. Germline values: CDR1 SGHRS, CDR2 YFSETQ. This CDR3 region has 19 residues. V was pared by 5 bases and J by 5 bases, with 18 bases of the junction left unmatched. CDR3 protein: CASSLTVGGTSGIRETQYF. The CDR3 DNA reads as TGCGCCAGCAGTCTAACTGTTGGGGGGACTAGCGGGATCCGGGAGACCCAGTACTTC.

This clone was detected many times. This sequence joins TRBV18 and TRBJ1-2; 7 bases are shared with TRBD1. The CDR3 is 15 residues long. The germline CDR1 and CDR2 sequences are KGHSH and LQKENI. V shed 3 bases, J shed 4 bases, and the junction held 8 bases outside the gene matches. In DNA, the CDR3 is TGTGCCAGCTCACCCCGGACAGGTTCCTCCTATGGCTACACCTTC. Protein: CASSPRTGSSYGYTF. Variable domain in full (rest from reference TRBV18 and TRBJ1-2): NAGVMQNPRHLVRRRGQEARLRCSPMKGHSHVYWYRQLPEEGLKFMVYLQKENIIDESGMPKERFSAEFPKEGPSILRIQQVVRGDSAAYFCASSPRTGSSYGYTFGSGTRLTVV.

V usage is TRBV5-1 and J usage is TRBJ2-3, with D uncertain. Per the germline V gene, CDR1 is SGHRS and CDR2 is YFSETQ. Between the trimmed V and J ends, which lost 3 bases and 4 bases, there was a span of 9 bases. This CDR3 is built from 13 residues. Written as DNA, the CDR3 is TGCGCCAGCAGCTCCATAGTTTCAGATACGCAGTATTTT. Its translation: CASSSIVSDTQYF.

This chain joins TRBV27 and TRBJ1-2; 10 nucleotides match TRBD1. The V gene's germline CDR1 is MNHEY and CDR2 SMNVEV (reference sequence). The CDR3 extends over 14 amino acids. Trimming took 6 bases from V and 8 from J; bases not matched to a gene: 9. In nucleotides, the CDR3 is TGTGCCAGCAGCCCCAGGGACAGGGGCGGGGGCTACACCTTC. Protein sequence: CASSPRDRGGGYTF.

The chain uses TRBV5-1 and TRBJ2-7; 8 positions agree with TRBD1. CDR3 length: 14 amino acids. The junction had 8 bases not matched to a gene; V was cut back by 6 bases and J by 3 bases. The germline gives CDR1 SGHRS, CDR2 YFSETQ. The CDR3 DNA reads TGCGCCAGCAAGCCAGGGGGCGACTTCTACGAGCAGTACTTC. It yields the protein CASKPGGDFYEQYF. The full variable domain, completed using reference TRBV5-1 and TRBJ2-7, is KAGVTQTPRYLIKTRGQQVTLSCSPISGHRSVSWYQQTPGQGLQFLFEYFSETQRNKGNFPGRFSGRQFSNSRSEMNVSTLELGDSALYLCASKPGGDFYEQYFGPGTRLTVT.

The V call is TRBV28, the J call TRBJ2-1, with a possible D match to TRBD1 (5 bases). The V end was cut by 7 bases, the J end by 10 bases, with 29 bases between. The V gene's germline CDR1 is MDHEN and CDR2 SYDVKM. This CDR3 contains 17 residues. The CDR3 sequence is CASTTSTNRFRAREQFF. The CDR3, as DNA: TGTGCCAGCACCACATCGACCAACAGGTTTAGGGCCAGGGAGCAGTTCTTC.

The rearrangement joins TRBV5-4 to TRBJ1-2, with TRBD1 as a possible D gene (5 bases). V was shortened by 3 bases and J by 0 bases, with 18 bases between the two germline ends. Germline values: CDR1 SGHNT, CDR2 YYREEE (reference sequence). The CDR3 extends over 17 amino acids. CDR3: CASSSGTSGGTNYGYTF. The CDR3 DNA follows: TGTGCCAGCAGCTCCGGGACGTCAGGAGGGACTAACTATGGCTACACCTTC.

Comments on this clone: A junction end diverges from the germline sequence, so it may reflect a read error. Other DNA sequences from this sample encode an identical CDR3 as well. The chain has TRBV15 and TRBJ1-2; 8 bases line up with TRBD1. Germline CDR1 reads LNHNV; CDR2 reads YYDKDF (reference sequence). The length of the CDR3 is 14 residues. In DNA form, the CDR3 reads TGTGCCACCAGCAGAGAGCAGGGGGCGCAGGGCTACACTTTC. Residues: CATSREQGAQGYTF.

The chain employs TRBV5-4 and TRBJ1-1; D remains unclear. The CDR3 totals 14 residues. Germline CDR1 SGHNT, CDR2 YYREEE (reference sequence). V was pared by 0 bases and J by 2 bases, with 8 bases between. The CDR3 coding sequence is TGTGCCAGCAGCTTGGGTCCCCCAAACACTGAAGCTTTCTTT. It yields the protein CASSLGPPNTEAFF.

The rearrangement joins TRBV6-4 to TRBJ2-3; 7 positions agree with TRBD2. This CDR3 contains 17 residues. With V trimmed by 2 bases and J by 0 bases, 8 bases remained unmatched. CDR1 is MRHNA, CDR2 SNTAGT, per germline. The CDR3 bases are TGTGCCAGCAGTGACCTTCTCCTAGCGGTGAGCACAGATACGCAGTATTTT. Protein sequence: CASSDLLLAVSTDTQYF.

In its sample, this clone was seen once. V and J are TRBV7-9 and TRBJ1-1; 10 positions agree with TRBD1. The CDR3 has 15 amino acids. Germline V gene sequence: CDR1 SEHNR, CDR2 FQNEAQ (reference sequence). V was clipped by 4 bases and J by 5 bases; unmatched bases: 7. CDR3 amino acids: CASSWVTGGRTEAFF. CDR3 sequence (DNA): TGTGCCAGCAGCTGGGTGACAGGGGGCAGGACTGAAGCTTTCTTT. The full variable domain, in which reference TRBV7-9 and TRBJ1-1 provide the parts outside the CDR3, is DTGVSQNPRHKITKRGQNVTFRCDPISEHNRLYWYRQTLGQGPEFLTYFQNEAQLEKSRLLSDRFSAERPKGSFSTLEIQRTEQGDSAMYLCASSWVTGGRTEAFFGQGTRLTVV.

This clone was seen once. CDR3 nucleotide sequence: TGTGCCAGCAGTTTAGTGCGGGGGCTCTACAATGAGCAGTTCTTC. Encoded protein: CASSLVRGLYNEQFF. The chain carries TRBV27 and TRBJ2-1, with a weak D call TRBD2 (7 bases). The CDR3 loop spans 15 amino acids. V dropped 2 bases and J dropped 3 bases, with 11 bases sitting between them. Germline V CDR1 and CDR2: MNHEY, SMNVEV (reference sequence).

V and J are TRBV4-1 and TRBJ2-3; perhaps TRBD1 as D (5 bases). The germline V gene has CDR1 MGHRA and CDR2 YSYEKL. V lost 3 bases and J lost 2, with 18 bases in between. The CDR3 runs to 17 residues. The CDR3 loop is CASSHPPAGYLTDTQYF. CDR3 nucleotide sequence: TGCGCCAGCAGCCACCCCCCTGCAGGGTACCTCACAGATACGCAGTATTTT.

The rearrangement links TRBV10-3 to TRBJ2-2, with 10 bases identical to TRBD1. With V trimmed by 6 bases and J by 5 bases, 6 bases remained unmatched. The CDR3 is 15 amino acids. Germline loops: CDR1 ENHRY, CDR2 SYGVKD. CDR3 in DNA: TGTGCCATCAGCGCCCGGACAGGGGGAACCGGGGAGCTGTTTTTT. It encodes CAISARTGGTGELFF.

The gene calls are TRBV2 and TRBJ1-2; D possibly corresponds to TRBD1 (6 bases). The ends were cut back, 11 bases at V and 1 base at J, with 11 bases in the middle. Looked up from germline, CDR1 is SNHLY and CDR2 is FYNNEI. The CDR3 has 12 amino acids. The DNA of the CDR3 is TGTGCCGGTAACAGGGATAACTATGGCTACACCTTC. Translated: CAGNRDNYGYTF.

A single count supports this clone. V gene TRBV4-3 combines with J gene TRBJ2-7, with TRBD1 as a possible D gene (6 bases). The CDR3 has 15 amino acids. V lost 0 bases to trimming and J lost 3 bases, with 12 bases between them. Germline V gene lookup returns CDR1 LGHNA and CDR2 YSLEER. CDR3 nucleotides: TGCGCCAGCAGCCAAGAATCACAGGGAATCTACGAGCAGTACTTC. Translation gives CASSQESQGIYEQYF.